This TCR beta chain was captured in a study of early T cells in non-severe SARS-CoV-2 infection. Study context: Sequenced material consisted of bulk RNA (from unsorted whole blood), and chains were unpaired.

CDR1 is MNHEY, CDR2 SMNVEV, per germline (reference sequence). The CDR3 loop spans 15 amino acids. V lost 3 bases, J lost 2 bases, and 10 bases lay in between. Unique molecular identifiers tagged individual cDNA molecules. In TCRdb, the 5' RACE reads were re-called with MiXCR into one record per CDR3 protein. The data show about 48,000 distinct CDR3 sequences, about 7.4% seen once. Study conclusions and caveats: Comparison of clonotypes with VDJdb favored anti-spike CD8 responses while missing private and CD4 specificities.

This clonotype occurred many times. Antigen: not known. The sequencing input was whole blood. This TCR derives from an adult who was a healthcare worker with PCR-confirmed SARS-CoV-2 infection or an uninfected control (not recorded which). V gene TRBV27 combines with J gene TRBJ2-2, with D tentatively TRBD2 (6 bases). CDR3 sequence (DNA): TGTGCCAGCAGTTTCGGGGGATACAACACCGGGGAGCTGTTTTTT. The encoded protein is CASSFGGYNTGELFF.